Listed here is a single TCR beta chain. The target antigen is unknown. TCRdb used MiXCR to reprocess the 5' RACE reads, holding one entry per CDR3 protein. The data contain approximately 600,000 distinct CDR3 sequences, about 12% of them singletons. These data are taken from a study of T cells after yellow fever vaccination. The CDR3 is made up of 14 amino acids. The germline gives CDR1 DFQATT, CDR2 SNEGSKA (reference sequence). The V end was cut by 0 bases, the J end by 2 bases, with 10 bases between. Study results and caveats: When the response was secondary, it was weaker but reached its peak faster, day 5 versus 15. Most primary-vaccination clones reappeared after the booster (just under 98% CD4, 85% to 90% CD8).

The genes are TRBV20-1 and TRBJ1-1; D call uncertain. The sequenced sample was PBMCs, obtained on the day of the yellow fever booster vaccination. The source of this sequence is a man under 40 who received the YFV17D yellow fever vaccine. CDR3 sequence reads: CSARDKGGNTEAFF. The CDR3 nucleotides read TGCAGTGCTAGAGATAAGGGAGGCAACACTGAAGCTTTCTTT.